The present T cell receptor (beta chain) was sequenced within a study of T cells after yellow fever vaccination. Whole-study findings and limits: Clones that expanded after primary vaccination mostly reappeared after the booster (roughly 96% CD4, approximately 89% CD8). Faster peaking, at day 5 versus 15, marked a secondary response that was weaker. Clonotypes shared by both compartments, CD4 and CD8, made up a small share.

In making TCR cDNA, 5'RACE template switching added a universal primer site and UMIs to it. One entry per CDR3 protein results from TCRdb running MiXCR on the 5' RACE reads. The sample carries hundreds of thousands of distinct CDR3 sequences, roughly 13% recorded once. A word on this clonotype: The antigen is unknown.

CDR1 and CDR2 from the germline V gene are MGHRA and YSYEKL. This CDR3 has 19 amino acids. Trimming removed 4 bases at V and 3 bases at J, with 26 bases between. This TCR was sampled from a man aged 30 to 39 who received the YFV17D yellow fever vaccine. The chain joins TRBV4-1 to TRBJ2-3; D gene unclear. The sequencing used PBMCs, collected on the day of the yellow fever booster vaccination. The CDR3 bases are TGCGCCAGCAGCCGAACTCAGATTCCGGCGACAAAAAGGACAGATACGCAGTATTTT. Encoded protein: CASSRTQIPATKRTDTQYF.